The T cell receptor (beta chain) under discussion was sequenced for a study of cytomegalovirus exposure and HLA in healthy donors. Overall study context: Falling in the Caucasian-associated ancestry cluster were 81% of under 500 genotyped donors. Findings and limits, study-wide: Likely technical artifact: a cluster of highly shared sequence variants. Presence/absence results assume similar sequencing depth per donor, which may not hold.

In the PCR, 60 Vbeta and 13 Jbeta primers were used. In the source study's methods: Unique TCR beta chains totaled some 88 million in a later count, with around 11 million of them shared. The method was immunoSEQ multiplex PCR; TCRdb's version includes in-frame clones alone and lacks a portion of them. D and trimming come from the DNA, and the V and J calls and clone size come from that table. In the table there are just under 250,000 clones, roughly 80% of which are singletons. The CDR3 runs to 15 residues. Germline-derived CDR1 and CDR2 are MNHEY and SVGAGI. Trimming stripped 0 bases from V and 3 bases from J, with 11 bases between. This clone was picked up a small number of times. Its matching antigen is unknown.

Sequenced: PBMCs. The sequence came from a woman aged 35 to 49 in good health and CMV-seropositive. The chain is built from TRBV6-5 and TRBJ1-2, with D tentatively TRBD1 (5 bases). DNA of the CDR3: TGTGCCAGCAGTTACTCGACCAGGGTAGACTATGGCTACACCTTC. It is translated as CASSYSTRVDYGYTF.